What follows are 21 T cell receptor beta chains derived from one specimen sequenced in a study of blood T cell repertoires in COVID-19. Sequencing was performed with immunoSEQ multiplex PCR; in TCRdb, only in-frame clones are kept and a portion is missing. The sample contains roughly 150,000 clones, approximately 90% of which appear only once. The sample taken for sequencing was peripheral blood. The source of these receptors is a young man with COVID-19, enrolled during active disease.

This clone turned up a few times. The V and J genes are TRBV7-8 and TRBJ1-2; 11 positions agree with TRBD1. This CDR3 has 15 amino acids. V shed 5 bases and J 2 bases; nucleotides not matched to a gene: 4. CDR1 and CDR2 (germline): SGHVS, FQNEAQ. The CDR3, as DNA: TGTGCCAGCAGCCCCCGGACAGGGGGCAACTATGGCTACACCTTC. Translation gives CASSPRTGGNYGYTF.

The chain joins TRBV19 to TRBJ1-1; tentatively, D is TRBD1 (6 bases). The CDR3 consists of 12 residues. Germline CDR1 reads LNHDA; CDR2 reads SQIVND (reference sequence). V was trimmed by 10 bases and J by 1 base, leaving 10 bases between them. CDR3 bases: TGTGCCACCGCGACAGGGAACACTGAAGCTTTCTTT. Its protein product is CATATGNTEAFF. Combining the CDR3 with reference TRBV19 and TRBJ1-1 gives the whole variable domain DGGITQSPKYLFRKEGQNVTLSCEQNLNHDAMYWYRQDPGQGLRLIYYSQIVNDFQKGDIAEGYSVSREKKESFPLTVTSAQKNPTAFYLCATATGNTEAFFGQGTRLTVV.

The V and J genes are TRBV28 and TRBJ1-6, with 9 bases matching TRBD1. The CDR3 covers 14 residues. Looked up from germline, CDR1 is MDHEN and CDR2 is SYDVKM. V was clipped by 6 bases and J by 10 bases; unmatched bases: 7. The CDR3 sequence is CASRPQGARSPLHF. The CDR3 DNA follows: TGTGCCAGCAGACCACAGGGGGCGCGGTCACCCCTCCACTTT.

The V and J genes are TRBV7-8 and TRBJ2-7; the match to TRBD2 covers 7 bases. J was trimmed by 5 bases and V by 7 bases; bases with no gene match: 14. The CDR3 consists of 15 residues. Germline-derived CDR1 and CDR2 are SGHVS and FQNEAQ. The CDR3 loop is CASKEMSGGAHEQYF. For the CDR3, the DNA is TGTGCCAGCAAAGAGATGTCGGGAGGAGCCCACGAGCAGTACTTC.

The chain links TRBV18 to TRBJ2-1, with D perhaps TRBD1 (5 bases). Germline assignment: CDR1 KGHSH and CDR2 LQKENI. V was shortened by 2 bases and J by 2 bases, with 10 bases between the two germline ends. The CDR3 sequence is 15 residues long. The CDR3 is CASSPTRGTYNEQFF. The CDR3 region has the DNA TGTGCCAGCTCACCAACAAGGGGTACCTACAATGAGCAGTTCTTC. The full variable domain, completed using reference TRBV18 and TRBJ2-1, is NAGVMQNPRHLVRRRGQEARLRCSPMKGHSHVYWYRQLPEEGLKFMVYLQKENIIDESGMPKERFSAEFPKEGPSILRIQQVVRGDSAAYFCASSPTRGTYNEQFFGPGTRLTVL.

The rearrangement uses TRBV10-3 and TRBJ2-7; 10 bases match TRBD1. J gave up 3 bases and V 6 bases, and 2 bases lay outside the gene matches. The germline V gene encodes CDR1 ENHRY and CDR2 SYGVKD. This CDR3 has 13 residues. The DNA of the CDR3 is TGTGCCATCAGCGGACAGGGGGGCTACGAGCAGTACTTC. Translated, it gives CAISGQGGYEQYF.

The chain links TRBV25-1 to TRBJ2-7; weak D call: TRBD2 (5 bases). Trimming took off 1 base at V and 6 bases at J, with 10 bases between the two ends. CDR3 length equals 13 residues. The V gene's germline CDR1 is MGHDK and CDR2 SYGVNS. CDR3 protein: CASSELGVSEQYF. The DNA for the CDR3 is TGTGCCAGCAGTGAATTGGGAGTTTCCGAGCAGTACTTC.

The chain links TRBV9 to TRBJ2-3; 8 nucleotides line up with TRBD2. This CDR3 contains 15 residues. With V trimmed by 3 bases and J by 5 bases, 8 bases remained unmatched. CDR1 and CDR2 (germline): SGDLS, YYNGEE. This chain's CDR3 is CASSADGRAIDTQYF. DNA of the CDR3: TGTGCCAGCAGCGCCGACGGGAGGGCCATAGATACGCAGTATTTT.

The CDR3 DNA sequence: TGTGCCAGCAGCCTCAGCAGGGGTACGGGGGAGACCCAGTACTTC. Residues: CASSLSRGTGETQYF. The chain links TRBV9 to TRBJ2-5; possibly TRBD1 for D (6 bases). The CDR3 is 15 amino acids. CDR1 is SGDLS and CDR2 is YYNGEE in the germline V gene. V was cut by 4 bases and J by 5 bases, with 18 bases left in between.

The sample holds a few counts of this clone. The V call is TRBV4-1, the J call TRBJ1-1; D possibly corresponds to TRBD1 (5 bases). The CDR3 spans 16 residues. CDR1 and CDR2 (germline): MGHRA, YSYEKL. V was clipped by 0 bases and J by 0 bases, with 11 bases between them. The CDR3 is CASSQESTGVNTEAFF. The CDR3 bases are TGCGCCAGCAGCCAAGAGAGTACGGGGGTGAACACTGAAGCTTTCTTT.

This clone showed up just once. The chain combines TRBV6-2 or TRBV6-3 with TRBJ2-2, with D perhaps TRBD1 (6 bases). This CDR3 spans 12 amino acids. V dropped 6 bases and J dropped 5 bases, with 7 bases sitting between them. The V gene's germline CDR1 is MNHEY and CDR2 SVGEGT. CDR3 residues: CASSTGTGELFF. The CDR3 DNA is TGTGCCAGCAGCACAGGGACCGGGGAGCTGTTTTTT.

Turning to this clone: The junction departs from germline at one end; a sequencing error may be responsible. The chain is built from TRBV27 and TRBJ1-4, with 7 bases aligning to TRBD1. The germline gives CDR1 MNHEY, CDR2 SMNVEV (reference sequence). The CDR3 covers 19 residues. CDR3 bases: TGTGCCAGCAGGTTGACAGGGTCGGGACCGGAAGCAACTAATGAAAAACTGCTTTTT. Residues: CASRLTGSGPEATNEKLLF. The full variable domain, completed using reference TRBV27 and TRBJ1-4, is EAQVTQNPRYLITVTGKKLTVTCSQNMNHEYMSWYRQDPGLGLRQIYYSMNVEVTDKGDVPEGYKVSRKEKRNFPLILESPSPNQTSLYFCASRLTGSGPEATNEKLLFGSGTQLSVL.

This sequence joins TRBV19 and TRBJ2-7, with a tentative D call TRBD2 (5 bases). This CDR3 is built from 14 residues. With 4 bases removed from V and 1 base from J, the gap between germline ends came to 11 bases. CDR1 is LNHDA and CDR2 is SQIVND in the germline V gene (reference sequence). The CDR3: CASSRVGASYEQYF. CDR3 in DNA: TGTGCCAGTAGTAGGGTGGGAGCGTCCTACGAGCAGTACTTC.

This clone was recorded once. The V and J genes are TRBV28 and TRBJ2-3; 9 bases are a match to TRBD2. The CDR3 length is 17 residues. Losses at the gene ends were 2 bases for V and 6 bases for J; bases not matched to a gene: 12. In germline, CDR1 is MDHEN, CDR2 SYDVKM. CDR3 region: CASSLPVQREDRDTQYF. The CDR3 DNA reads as TGTGCCAGCAGTTTACCTGTACAGCGGGAGGATCGGGATACGCAGTATTTT.

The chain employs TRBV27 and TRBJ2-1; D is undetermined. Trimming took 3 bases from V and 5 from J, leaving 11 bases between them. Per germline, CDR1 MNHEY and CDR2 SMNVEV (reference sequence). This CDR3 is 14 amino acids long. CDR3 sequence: CASSFMRQNNEQFF. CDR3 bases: TGTGCCAGCAGTTTTATGAGGCAGAACAATGAGCAGTTCTTC.

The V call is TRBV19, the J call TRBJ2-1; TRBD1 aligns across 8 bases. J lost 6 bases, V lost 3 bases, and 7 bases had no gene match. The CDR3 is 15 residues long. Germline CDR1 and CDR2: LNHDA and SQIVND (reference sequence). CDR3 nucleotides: TGTGCCAGTAGTATTGGACAGGGATGGGTCAATGAGCAGTTCTTC. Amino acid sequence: CASSIGQGWVNEQFF.

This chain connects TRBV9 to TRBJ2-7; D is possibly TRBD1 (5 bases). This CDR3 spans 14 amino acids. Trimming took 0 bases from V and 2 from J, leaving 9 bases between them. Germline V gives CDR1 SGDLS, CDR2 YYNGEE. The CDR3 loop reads CASSVGTDTYEQYF. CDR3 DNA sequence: TGTGCCAGCAGCGTAGGGACGGACACCTACGAGCAGTACTTC.

Here the CDR3 reads CASSGLTSGSYNEQFF. The CDR3 region has the DNA TGTGCCAGCAGCGGACTCACTAGCGGCTCCTACAATGAGCAGTTCTTC. The chain employs TRBV9 and TRBJ2-1, with TRBD2 identical over 8 bases. V was pared by 3 bases and J by 0 bases, with 5 bases of the junction left unmatched. The V gene's germline CDR1 is SGDLS and CDR2 YYNGEE. The CDR3 runs 16 residues.

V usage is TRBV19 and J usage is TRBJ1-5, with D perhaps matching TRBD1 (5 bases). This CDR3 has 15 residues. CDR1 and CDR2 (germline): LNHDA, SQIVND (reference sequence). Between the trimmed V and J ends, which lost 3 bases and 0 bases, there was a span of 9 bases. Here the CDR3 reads CASSMWGDSNQPQHF. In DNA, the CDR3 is TGTGCCAGTAGTATGTGGGGGGATAGCAATCAGCCCCAGCATTTT.

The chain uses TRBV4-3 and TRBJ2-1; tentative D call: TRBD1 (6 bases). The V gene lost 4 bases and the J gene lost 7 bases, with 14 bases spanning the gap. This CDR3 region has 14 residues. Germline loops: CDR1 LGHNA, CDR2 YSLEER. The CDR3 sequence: CASSPSRGLNEQFF. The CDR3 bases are TGCGCCAGCAGCCCCAGTAGGGGGTTAAATGAGCAGTTCTTC.

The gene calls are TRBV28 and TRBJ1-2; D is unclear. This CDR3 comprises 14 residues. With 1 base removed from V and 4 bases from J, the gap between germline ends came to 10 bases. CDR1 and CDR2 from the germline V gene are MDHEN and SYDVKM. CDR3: CASSLSVASYGYTF. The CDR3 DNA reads TGTGCCAGCAGTTTATCAGTGGCATCCTATGGCTACACCTTC.